Listed here is a single T cell receptor (beta chain). Its antigen is not identified. The source of the sample is a study of cytomegalovirus exposure and HLA in healthy donors. Study conclusions and caveats: The study flagged fewer than 200 TCR beta chains as cytomegalovirus-associated. Donors were assumed by presence/absence analyses to have roughly uniform sequencing depth. Specific recognition of CMV antigens was confirmed in vitro for a few chains (all CMV-associated). Within an earlier analysis, most TCR beta V segments proved productive either about 90% or about 30% of the time.

The length of the CDR3 is 15 residues. Germline CDR1 and CDR2: SGHRS and YFSETQ. With 0 bases clipped from V and 3 bases from J, the junction kept 4 bases outside the gene matches. The PCR used 60 Vbeta and 13 Jbeta primers. Assay: immunoSEQ multiplex PCR; the TCRdb copy retains only in-frame clones and omits some. The table lists around 200,000 clones, roughly 80% of them singletons. Sequencing input: PBMCs. The J gene is TRBJ1-1, the V gene TRBV5-1, with 8 nucleotides matching TRBD1. The receptor was derived from a man aged 35-49 years in good health and CMV-seropositive. The CDR3 region has the DNA TGCGCCAGCAGCTTGGGCAGGGGGCGGGACACTGAAGCTTTCTTT. This codes for CASSLGRGRDTEAFF.